The 3 T cell receptor beta chains below all came from one sample that was sequenced in a study of cytomegalovirus exposure and HLA in healthy donors. The primer mix had 60 Vbeta and 13 Jbeta primers. Produced via immunoSEQ multiplex PCR; TCRdb's table is partial and in-frame only. Of 95,000 to 150,000 clones detected, about 81% appear once; the ten largest clones hold around 2%. Material for sequencing was PBMCs. These receptors were collected from a man between 35 and 55 years old in good health and CMV-seronegative.

The rearrangement uses TRBV27 and TRBJ1-3; D is unresolved. Trimming pared 5 bases from V and 2 bases from J, leaving 10 bases between. Germline V gives CDR1 MNHEY, CDR2 SMNVEV (reference sequence). CDR3 size: 14 residues. The CDR3 region is CASSPLPAGNTIYF. DNA of the CDR3: TGTGCCAGCAGTCCCCTCCCCGCTGGAAACACCATATATTTT.

V and J are TRBV9 and TRBJ1-1; possibly TRBD1 for D (6 bases). Per germline, CDR1 SGDLS and CDR2 YYNGEE. The length of the CDR3 is 15 residues. V was trimmed by 4 bases and J by 3 bases, leaving 16 bases between them. The CDR3 region has the DNA TGTGCCAGCAGCACCTCAGGGGTAGGGTACACTGAAGCTTTCTTT. It translates to CASSTSGVGYTEAFF.

This chain uses TRBV30 with TRBJ2-1; TRBD1 is a possible D gene (5 bases). V lost 5 bases and J 0 bases, leaving 8 bases between the germline ends. The germline V gene has CDR1 GTSNPN and CDR2 SVGIG (reference sequence). CDR3 length: 13 amino acids. Here the CDR3 reads CAWDRSSYNEQFF. CDR3 nucleotide sequence: TGTGCCTGGGACAGAAGCTCCTACAATGAGCAGTTCTTC.